This passage covers 28 T cell receptor beta chains from one sample sequenced in a study of blood T cell repertoires in COVID-19. TCRdb's copy holds only in-frame clones and misses some; the assay was immunoSEQ multiplex PCR. Among around 200,000 clones listed, 70% to 90% were seen once. Sequences were obtained from peripheral blood. The receptors shown here come from a man in his forties with acute or convalescent COVID-19.

This sequence joins TRBV29-1 and TRBJ1-2, with D perhaps TRBD1 (6 bases). Deletions cut 4 bases from V and 6 bases from J, with 18 bases between. The CDR3 consists of 14 residues. CDR1 is SQVTM, CDR2 ANQGSEA, per germline. CDR3 region: CSVGRAGAEDGYTF. In DNA, the CDR3 is TGCAGCGTTGGCCGCGCAGGGGCTGAGGATGGCTACACCTTC.

The J gene is TRBJ1-2, the V gene TRBV11-2, with D perhaps matching TRBD1 (5 bases). The V gene lost 5 bases and the J gene lost 2 bases, with 9 bases spanning the gap. Germline loops: CDR1 SGHAT, CDR2 FQNNGV. The CDR3 loop spans 13 amino acids. CDR3 sequence reads: CASSPGGNYGYTF. In DNA, the CDR3 is TGTGCCAGCAGCCCCGGGGGGAACTATGGCTACACCTTC.

The J gene is TRBJ1-2, the V gene TRBV28; 10 bases agree with TRBD1. The ends lost 6 bases at V and 3 bases at J; junction bases unmatched: 4. The CDR3 has 14 residues. Germline V gives CDR1 MDHEN, CDR2 SYDVKM. The CDR3 sequence: CASRGQGVDYGYTF. CDR3 sequence (DNA): TGTGCCAGCAGAGGACAGGGGGTCGACTATGGCTACACCTTC.

The rearrangement joins TRBV24-1 to TRBJ2-1; D is perhaps TRBD1 (5 bases). Germline loops: CDR1 KGHDR, CDR2 SFDVKD. Trimming cost V 5 bases and J 6 bases, with 16 bases left between them. The length of the CDR3 is 15 residues. CDR3 in DNA: TGTGCCACCAGTGCCCTAGGGGCCGCCGGCAATGAGCAGTTCTTC. It specifies CATSALGAAGNEQFF.

The chain links TRBV2 to TRBJ1-1; TRBD1 is a possible D gene (5 bases). The CDR3 loop spans 12 amino acids. V lost 6 bases and J lost 10, with 15 bases in between. Germline V gives CDR1 SNHLY, CDR2 FYNNEI. CDR3 in amino acids: CASRDPGGGAFF. The CDR3 DNA sequence: TGTGCCAGCAGGGACCCGGGGGGGGGAGCTTTCTTT. The variable domain in full, with the rest retrieved from reference TRBV2 and TRBJ1-1, is EPEVTQTPSHQVTQMGQEVILRCVPISNHLYFYWYRQILGQKVEFLVSFYNNEISEKSEIFDDQFSVERPDGSNFTLKIRSTKLEDSAMYFCASRDPGGGAFFGQGTRLTVV.

V gene TRBV6-2 or TRBV6-3 combines with J gene TRBJ2-7, with D perhaps matching TRBD1 (6 bases). CDR1 MNHEY and CDR2 SVGEGT come from the germline V gene. The V end lost 5 bases, the J end lost 0 bases, and 14 bases lay between the germline ends. This CDR3 spans 15 amino acids. This chain's CDR3 is CASSPGTMGSYEQYF. The CDR3 nucleotides read TGTGCCAGCAGTCCCGGGACAATGGGCTCCTACGAGCAGTACTTC.

The chain combines TRBV28 with TRBJ1-5, with D possibly TRBD1 on 6 matching bases. V dropped 4 bases and J dropped 15 bases, with 16 bases sitting between them. Germline lookup yields CDR1 MDHEN and CDR2 SYDVKM. The CDR3 sequence is 12 residues long. CDR3 loop: CASSSIRGWWHF. CDR3 nucleotide sequence: TGTGCCAGCAGTTCGATCAGGGGATGGTGGCATTTT.

The chain combines TRBV29-1 with TRBJ2-7; possible D gene TRBD2, 6 bases. V lost 7 bases and J lost 9, with 22 bases in between. In germline, CDR1 is SQVTM, CDR2 ANQGSEA. The CDR3 loop spans 13 amino acids. CDR3 nucleotides: TGCAGCGGCACAGGAGGGTTGAACGAGCGGCAGTACTTC. Protein sequence: CSGTGGLNERQYF.

The gene calls are TRBV5-6 and TRBJ2-3, with D tentatively TRBD1 (5 bases). V lost 1 base and J 4 bases, leaving 13 bases between the germline ends. The length of the CDR3 is 15 residues. The germline V gene encodes CDR1 SGHDT and CDR2 YYEEEE. CDR3 coding DNA: TGTGCCAGCAGCTTGACGTGGAAGGGGCCAGATACGCAGTATTTT. It specifies CASSLTWKGPDTQYF.

The J gene is TRBJ1-2, the V gene TRBV6-1; 8 bases agree with TRBD1. Germline assignment: CDR1 MNHNS and CDR2 SASEGT. Trimming removed 3 bases from V and 3 bases from J; junction bases left unmatched: 6. This CDR3 comprises 15 residues. CDR3 loop: CASSDRDRFDYGYTF. The CDR3 coding sequence is TGTGCCAGCAGTGACCGGGACAGGTTCGACTATGGCTACACCTTC.

The genes are TRBV4-1 and TRBJ2-3; TRBD1 matches 8 bases. Germline loops: CDR1 MGHRA, CDR2 YSYEKL. The V segment lost 4 bases and the J segment 4 bases; nucleotides outside the gene matches: 4. CDR3 length: 14 amino acids. CDR3 amino acids: CASSLWTGPDTQYF. The CDR3 DNA sequence: TGCGCCAGCAGCCTCTGGACAGGGCCAGATACGCAGTATTTT.

The CDR3 here is CASSPWTGGDYGYTF. Here the CDR3 DNA reads TGTGCCAGCAGCCCGTGGACAGGGGGTGACTATGGCTACACCTTC. The rearrangement joins TRBV3-1 (or the pseudogene TRBV3-2) to TRBJ1-2; 10 positions match TRBD1. The V gene end was trimmed by 4 bases and the J gene end by 3 bases; junction bases not matched to a gene: 5. The germline gives CDR1 LGHDT, CDR2 YNNKEL (reference sequence). The CDR3 totals 15 residues.

The table lists this clone with a count of one. The gene calls are TRBV28 and TRBJ1-6, with 9 positions matching TRBD1. V gave up 2 bases and J gave up 7 bases; unmatched junction bases: 6. The CDR3 extends over 16 amino acids. The germline V gene encodes CDR1 MDHEN and CDR2 SYDVKM. This CDR3 reads CASSLRTGVINSPLHF. CDR3 nucleotides: TGTGCCAGCAGTTTAAGGACAGGGGTGATAAATTCACCCCTCCACTTT. Complete variable domain (other parts from reference TRBV28 and TRBJ1-6): DVKVTQSSRYLVKRTGEKVFLECVQDMDHENMFWYRQDPGLGLRLIYFSYDVKMKEKGDIPEGYSVSREKKERFSLILESASTNQTSMYLCASSLRTGVINSPLHFGNGTRLTVT.

This rearrangement joins TRBV19 to TRBJ1-1; TRBD1 aligns across 9 bases. Germline V gene lookup returns CDR1 LNHDA and CDR2 SQIVND (reference sequence). This CDR3 has 14 amino acids. Trimming at V came to 7 bases and at J to 5 bases, leaving 8 bases not matched to a gene. The CDR3 loop reads CASKGQTGGTEAFF. CDR3 in DNA: TGTGCCAGTAAGGGCCAGACAGGGGGGACTGAAGCTTTCTTT.

This rearrangement joins TRBV25-1 to TRBJ1-3; maybe TRBD1 (6 bases). The CDR3 length is 15 residues. The V and J ends lost 4 bases and 4 bases respectively, with 14 bases between them. Germline V lookup: CDR1 MGHDK, CDR2 SYGVNS. The CDR3, as DNA: TGTGCCAGCAGTGGATCCCGGACAGACGGAAACACCATATATTTT. The encoded protein is CASSGSRTDGNTIYF.

This chain joins TRBV7-9 and TRBJ2-7; 7 bases agree with TRBD1. The CDR3 runs 13 residues. Germline lookup yields CDR1 SEHNR and CDR2 FQNEAQ (reference sequence). The V and J ends lost 8 bases and 0 bases, in that order; junction bases with no gene match: 4. The CDR3 sequence: CASQDRSSYEQYF. The DNA of the CDR3 is TGTGCCAGCCAGGACAGGAGCTCCTACGAGCAGTACTTC.

The gene calls are TRBV6-5 and TRBJ2-7; D perhaps matches TRBD2 (7 bases). V lost 8 bases to trimming and J lost 3 bases, with 17 bases between them. The CDR3 is 14 amino acids. Germline CDR1 and CDR2: MNHEY and SVGAGI. CDR3 bases: TGTGCCAGCGGGGGGGCAGCGCCTATCTACGAGCAGTACTTC. Protein: CASGGAAPIYEQYF.

The chain is built from TRBV6-6 and TRBJ2-1; tentative D call: TRBD2 (6 bases). V lost 7 bases and J 7 bases, leaving 14 bases between the germline ends. This CDR3 is built from 13 residues. Germline loops: CDR1 MNHNY, CDR2 SVGAGI (reference sequence). CDR3 sequence reads: CASTGAGRNEQFF. The CDR3 nucleotides read TGTGCCAGCACCGGCGCAGGGAGGAATGAGCAGTTCTTC.

For the CDR3, the DNA is TGTGCCAGCAGCCCCCGGACCGGGAGATACGAGCAGTACTTC. Encoded protein: CASSPRTGRYEQYF. The V gene is TRBV9, the J gene TRBJ2-7, with D tentatively TRBD2 (6 bases). Germline loops: CDR1 SGDLS, CDR2 YYNGEE. Trimming removed 4 bases from V and 4 bases from J, with 15 bases in between. The CDR3 spans 14 residues.

This clone was seen a single time. The junction does not match germline at one end; this may be a read error. Other nucleotide sequences from this sample produce the same CDR3. The chain combines TRBV7-2 with TRBJ2-7; the D gene is possibly TRBD1 (6 bases). The germline V gene encodes CDR1 SGHTA and CDR2 FQGNSA. The CDR3 totals 14 residues. CDR3 DNA: TGTGCCAGCAGCGTCAACAGGGTTGACTACGAACAGTACTTC. Its protein product is CASSVNRVDYEQYF.

The chain combines TRBV15 with TRBJ2-7; 7 bases fit TRBD1. Trimming at V came to 6 bases and at J to 5 bases, leaving 10 bases not matched to a gene. CDR1 is LNHNV and CDR2 is YYDKDF in the germline V gene (reference sequence). The CDR3 length is 14 residues. CDR3 sequence reads: CATRSAKGAHEQYF. In DNA, the CDR3 is TGTGCCACCAGATCGGCTAAGGGGGCCCACGAGCAGTACTTC.

The chain couples TRBV7-8 to TRBJ1-5, with D possibly being TRBD1 (5 bases). The germline gives CDR1 SGHVS, CDR2 FQNEAQ. V lost 1 base and J 1 base, leaving 11 bases between the germline ends. The CDR3 length is 16 residues. CDR3 sequence (DNA): TGTGCCAGCAGCTTAGAGGCAGGGTGGAGCAATCAGCCCCAGCATTTT. This translates into CASSLEAGWSNQPQHF.

The chain recombines TRBV5-4 with TRBJ1-1; perhaps TRBD1 as D (6 bases). V was cut by 7 bases and J by 3 bases, with 13 bases left in between. Germline loops: CDR1 SGHNT, CDR2 YYREEE (reference sequence). This CDR3 is built from 13 residues. CDR3 sequence reads: CASAKQGYTEAFF. The CDR3 bases are TGTGCCAGCGCCAAACAGGGCTACACTGAAGCTTTCTTT. Supplemented by reference TRBV5-4 and TRBJ1-1, the full variable domain reads ETGVTQSPTHLIKTRGQQVTLRCSSQSGHNTVSWYQQALGQGPQFIFQYYREEENGRGNFPPRFSGLQFPNYSSELNVNALELDDSALYLCASAKQGYTEAFFGQGTRLTVV.

The chain carries TRBV28 and TRBJ2-3; 8 bases align to TRBD2. Germline loops: CDR1 MDHEN, CDR2 SYDVKM. V dropped 8 bases and J dropped 0; count of bases not matched to a gene: 10. CDR3 length: 16 residues. DNA of the CDR3: TGTGCCAGCCCCCCGGGGGGGGAGGATAGCACAGATACGCAGTATTTT. Translated: CASPPGGEDSTDTQYF.

The chain joins TRBV13 to TRBJ1-5; 11 bases line up with TRBD1. With 2 bases clipped from V and 6 bases from J, the junction kept 9 bases outside the gene matches. Per the germline V gene, CDR1 is PRHDT and CDR2 is FYEKMQ (reference sequence). The CDR3 extends over 17 amino acids. CDR3 coding DNA: TGTGCCAGCAGCTTATCTTCAGGACAGGGGGCCAGTCAGCCCCAGCATTTT. Residues: CASSLSSGQGASQPQHF.

J is TRBJ1-2 and V is TRBV6-1; TRBD1 is a possible D gene (5 bases). The germline gives CDR1 MNHNS, CDR2 SASEGT. The CDR3 length is 14 residues. The V end lost 1 base, the J end lost 1 base, and 7 bases lay between the germline ends. CDR3 DNA: TGTGCCAGCAGTGAAGGGGGCAGTAACTATGGCTACACCTTC. Translated, it gives CASSEGGSNYGYTF.

The chain employs TRBV6-5 and TRBJ1-2; D is ambiguous. The CDR3 is 14 residues long. V was cut by 5 bases and J by 8 bases, with 18 bases left in between. The germline V gene has CDR1 MNHEY and CDR2 SVGAGI. DNA for the CDR3: TGTGCCAGCAGTCCGGACCGCCGTACGGGGGGCTACACCTTC. It is translated as CASSPDRRTGGYTF.

This chain uses TRBV7-2 with TRBJ2-1; TRBD1 matches 9 bases. This CDR3 contains 14 residues. Germline V gene lookup returns CDR1 SGHTA and CDR2 FQGNSA. Losses at the gene ends were 7 bases for V and 10 bases for J; bases not matched to a gene: 11. As DNA, the CDR3 is TGTGCCAGCACGGGGGACAGGGTTGTTCAGGAGCAGTTCTTC. This encodes CASTGDRVVQEQFF.